This T cell receptor beta chain was retrieved from a study of Graves' ophthalmopathy and Graves' hyperthyroidism. Study results and limitations: Clonotypes were expanded in thyroid at above 0.001 frequency, and most also appeared in blood.

In its sample, this clonotype was seen a few times. What it recognizes is unknown. Researchers took RNA transcripts and amplified TCR beta CDR3 regions from them. The library came from an HTBI-primed first-round RT-PCR and a second-round multiplex PCR. TCRdb itself ran the multiplex PCR reads through MiXCR, one entry per CDR3 protein. The data hold under 350,000 distinct CDR3 sequences, with about 17% observed a single time. Orbital computed tomography and thyroid ultrasound, along with TRAb, serum thyroxine and clinical symptoms, underpinned diagnosis. Out of around 10 ml of fresh peripheral blood, PBMCs were obtained. With 3 bases removed from V and 7 bases from J, the gap between germline ends came to 19 bases. The CDR3 spans 15 residues.

Sequencing was carried out using peripheral blood. This clonotype originated in an adult man with Graves' ophthalmopathy. V usage is TRBV12-3 or TRBV12-4 and J usage is TRBJ2-7, with a possible D match to TRBD2 (5 bases). As DNA, the CDR3 is TGTGCCAGCAGTTTCGGGTCGGCAGACTATGGGGAGCAGTACTTC. This encodes CASSFGSADYGEQYF.